The rows below give T cell receptor beta chains drawn from one sample of a study of identical twins' blood T cells. Each CDR3 protein gets one entry after TCRdb re-called the 5' RACE reads with MiXCR. The table records 300,000 to 450,000 distinct CDR3 sequences, about 28% of them present only once. The sequencing input was PBMCs. The receptor source for this set is a woman between 18 and 55 years old in good health. Both conserved end residues are part of each CDR3. D genes are given only for firm matches. Only some rows state a clone size, as once, few, many or a class for expanded clones.

J	D	V	size	CDR3	DNA
TRBJ2-2	-	TRBV10-3	-	CAISDLRASKGTGELFF	TGTGCCATCAGTGACTTGCGGGCGTCAAAGGGGACCGGGGAGCTGTTTTTT
TRBJ1-6	-	TRBV20-1	-	CSARAVLNSPLHF	TGCAGTGCTAGGGCGGTTTTAAATTCACCCCTCCACTTT
TRBJ2-2	-	TRBV7-7	-	CASRRNPFAGTEELFF	TGTGCCAGCAGACGAAACCCCTTCGCAGGGACCGAGGAGCTGTTTTTT
TRBJ1-1	-	TRBV29-1	many	CSCLRQSTEAFF	TGCAGTTGCCTCCGACAGAGCACTGAAGCTTTCTTT
TRBJ2-2	-	TRBV5-4	-	CASSSRKPGELFF	TGTGCCAGCAGCTCCCGGAAGCCCGGGGAGCTGTTTTTT
TRBJ1-4	-	TRBV11-3	few	CASSLGPSGVEGWSEKLFF	TGTGCCAGCAGCTTAGGACCCTCCGGCGTTGAAGGGTGGAGTGAAAAACTGTTTTTT
TRBJ2-7	-	TRBV11-2	many	CASSLDWVYGTDYEQYF	TGTGCCAGCAGCTTAGATTGGGTTTACGGGACCGACTACGAGCAGTACTTC
TRBJ1-3	-	TRBV12-3/TRBV12-4	few	CASSPGGDHSFF	TGTGCCAGCAGCCCCGGCGGGGATCATTCCTTTTTT
TRBJ1-1	-	TRBV19	-	CASSVEFGGNTEAFF	TGTGCCAGTAGTGTAGAGTTTGGGGGGAACACTGAAGCTTTCTTT
TRBJ1-2	TRBD1	TRBV9	many	CASSAWTGLNGYTF	TGTGCCAGCAGCGCTTGGACAGGGTTAAACGGCTACACCTTC
TRBJ1-6	-	TRBV29-1	-	CSVLEKSNSPLHF	TGCAGCGTTCTAGAGAAAAGTAATTCACCCCTCCACTTT
TRBJ2-3	TRBD2	TRBV29-1	few	CSVGVAGIGTQYF	TGCAGCGTTGGGGTAGCGGGGATAGGTACGCAGTATTTT
TRBJ2-1	-	TRBV29-1	many	CSVERRNYNEQFF	TGCAGCGTAGAACGGCGGAATTACAATGAGCAGTTCTTC
TRBJ2-1	TRBD2	TRBV9	few	CASSLPGLAGRNEQFF	TGTGCCAGCAGCTTACCGGGACTAGCGGGAAGGAATGAGCAGTTCTTC
TRBJ2-1	-	TRBV29-1	few	CSVVPHTSYNEQFF	TGCAGCGTGGTACCTCATACCTCCTACAATGAGCAGTTCTTC
TRBJ2-3	-	TRBV6-5	many	CASSYNGSPFRDTQYF	TGTGCCAGCAGTTACAATGGAAGTCCCTTTAGAGATACGCAGTATTTT
TRBJ1-1	-	TRBV3-1	-	CASSRGELIRGEAFF	TGTGCCAGCAGCCGGGGGGAGTTAATTCGGGGTGAAGCTTTCTTT
TRBJ1-5	-	TRBV19	many	CASSTGGNQPQHF	TGTGCCAGCAGTACAGGAGGCAATCAGCCCCAGCATTTT
TRBJ2-7	-	TRBV6-5	-	CASSTPGVYEQYF	TGTGCCAGCAGTACCCCGGGAGTCTACGAGCAGTACTTC
TRBJ1-1	-	TRBV29-1	-	CSVSEVTEAFF	TGCAGCGTTTCGGAGGTAACTGAAGCTTTCTTT
TRBJ2-1	TRBD2	TRBV28	-	CASTRRGDSYNEQFF	TGTGCCAGCACCCGCCGGGGGGATTCCTACAATGAGCAGTTCTTC
TRBJ2-7	-	TRBV7-9	-	CAVQVEGFYEQYF	TGTGCGGTGCAGGTAGAGGGGTTCTACGAGCAGTACTTC
TRBJ2-7	TRBD1	TRBV2	many	CASSDVRQGSYEQYF	TGTGCCAGCAGTGATGTCAGACAGGGGTCCTACGAGCAGTACTTC
TRBJ2-4	-	TRBV20-1	-	CSASIGGNIQYF	TGCAGTGCTTCGATAGGGGGGAACATTCAGTACTTC
TRBJ2-2	-	TRBV9	-	CASSVGAPNTGELFF	TGTGCCAGCAGCGTAGGAGCGCCTAACACCGGGGAGCTGTTTTTT
TRBJ1-2	-	TRBV5-1	many	CASSLEGIKIYTF	TGCGCCAGCAGCTTGGAAGGAATCAAGATTTACACCTTC
TRBJ1-1	-	TRBV3-1	-	CASARTLNTEAFF	TGTGCCAGCGCTAGGACACTGAACACTGAAGCTTTCTTT
TRBJ2-5	-	TRBV27	few	CASSVVNQETQYF	TGTGCCAGCAGTGTAGTCAACCAAGAGACCCAGTACTTC
TRBJ1-1	-	TRBV7-2	-	CASTDLGENQAFF	TGTGCCAGCACCGACCTAGGGGAAAACCAGGCTTTCTTT
TRBJ1-6	TRBD1	TRBV3-1	-	CASSHGDRGYNSPLHF	TGTGCCAGCAGCCACGGGGACAGGGGCTATAATTCACCCCTCCACTTT
TRBJ2-3	-	TRBV12-3/TRBV12-4	-	CASRPGLTDTQYF	TGTGCCAGCAGACCTGGACTCACAGATACGCAGTATTTT